This TCR beta chain was sequenced in a study of blood T cell repertoires in COVID-19. Across the study: Italy, Spain and the United States were the sources of the convalescent and acute COVID-19 samples.

The CDR3 has 14 residues. V shed 2 bases and J shed 4 bases, with 9 bases lying between them. Germline CDR1 is MNHEY and CDR2 is SVGEGT. Sequencing used immunoSEQ multiplex PCR; TCRdb keeps in-frame clones, though not all of them. The table records 300,000 to 500,000 clones, 70% to 90% of them present only once. This clonotype originated in a woman in her twenties or thirties with acute COVID-19. The sample taken for sequencing was PBMCs or T cells enriched from blood (not recorded which). The rearrangement links TRBV6-2 or TRBV6-3 to TRBJ1-5; possibly TRBD1 for D (5 bases). CDR3 DNA sequence: TGTGCCAGCAGTTACGAAACAGGTAATCAGCCCCAGCATTTT. The encoded protein is CASSYETGNQPQHF.